The 23 T cell receptor beta chains below come from one sample, sequenced in a study of human T cells and chemical hapten exposure. The time point denotes: patch test 2, 6 weeks after DPC sensitization. The treatment denotes: therapeutic diphenylcyclopropenone sensitization with weekly scalp DPC. TCRdb fed the RACE reads into MiXCR, producing one record per CDR3 protein. The sample has 80,000 to 95,000 distinct CDR3 sequences, approximately 9.9% seen once. Here the sequenced sample was whole blood, taken in connection with sensitization to the hapten diphenylcyclopropenone (DPC). These receptors all stem from a middle-aged man with alopecia areata. Some clones in this sample may be carry-over from other donors' samples.

This clonotype was seen more than once but under ten times. The chain links TRBV5-1 to TRBJ2-3; D ambiguous. Germline loops: CDR1 SGHRS, CDR2 YFSETQ. Trimming removed 4 bases at V and 7 bases at J, with 13 bases between. The CDR3 is 13 amino acids. CDR3: CASSPSYGNTQYF. The DNA of the CDR3 is TGCGCCAGCAGCCCGTCCTATGGAAATACGCAGTATTTT.

This clonotype turned up a few times. V and J are TRBV14 and TRBJ2-5; D unclear. Germline CDR1 SGHDN, CDR2 FVKESK. Trimming shortened V by 3 bases and J by 3 bases, and 11 bases separated the two germline ends. The CDR3 spans 14 residues. CDR3 amino acids: CASSHYDGKETQYF. CDR3 bases: TGTGCCAGCAGCCACTATGACGGAAAAGAGACCCAGTACTTC. Full variable domain (missing parts from reference TRBV14 and TRBJ2-5): EAGVTQFPSHSVIEKGQTVTLRCDPISGHDNLYWYRRVMGKEIKFLLHFVKESKQDESGMPNNRFLAERTGGTYSTLKVQPAELEDSGVYFCASSHYDGKETQYFGPGTRLLVL.

In DNA, the CDR3 is TGTGCCAGCAGCCCCGGGTTACGCACAGATACGCAGTATTTT. This encodes CASSPGLRTDTQYF. This rearrangement joins TRBV7-2 to TRBJ2-3; D is uncertain. This CDR3 is 14 amino acids long. Germline CDR1 reads SGHTA; CDR2 reads FQGNSA. V was pared by 5 bases and J by 1 base, with 10 bases between.

This clonotype was picked up many times. The chain has TRBV12-3 or TRBV12-4 and TRBJ2-3, with unresolved D. V lost 4 bases to trimming and J lost 7 bases, with 12 bases between them. The CDR3 loop spans 13 amino acids. In nucleotides, the CDR3 is TGTGCCAGCAGTTCGACCCCGGAGCATACGCAGTATTTT. Translated: CASSSTPEHTQYF.

The table lists this clonotype with a few counts. The chain has TRBV28 and TRBJ2-5; 10 nucleotides agree with TRBD1. The germline V gene has CDR1 MDHEN and CDR2 SYDVKM. The CDR3 loop spans 16 amino acids. V lost 5 bases to trimming and J lost 5 bases; unmatched junction nucleotides: 11. This CDR3 is CASSKGQGGTRETQYF. In nucleotides, the CDR3 is TGTGCCAGCAGTAAAGGACAGGGGGGCACACGGGAGACCCAGTACTTC.

This clonotype turned up a few times. The chain joins TRBV18 to TRBJ1-4; perhaps TRBD1 as D (5 bases). CDR3 size: 16 residues. Looked up from germline, CDR1 is KGHSH and CDR2 is LQKENI. V was cut by 0 bases and J by 4 bases, with 12 bases left in between. CDR3 sequence (DNA): TGTGCCAGCTCACCACCGTATCCACAGGATAATGAAAAACTGTTTTTT. The encoded protein is CASSPPYPQDNEKLFF.

This clonotype has more than one count but fewer than ten. The V call is TRBV3-1, the J call TRBJ2-5; the match to TRBD2 covers 10 bases. V was pared by 0 bases and J by 4 bases, with 11 bases of the junction left unmatched. The CDR3 spans 18 residues. From germline, CDR1 is LGHDT and CDR2 YNNKEL (reference sequence). The CDR3 reads CASSQDAASGSLGETQYF. CDR3 in DNA: TGTGCCAGCAGCCAAGATGCGGCTAGCGGGAGTCTGGGAGAGACCCAGTACTTC.

This clonotype occurred many times. The gene calls are TRBV6-2 or TRBV6-3 and TRBJ2-7; D is perhaps TRBD2 (5 bases). Per germline, CDR1 MNHEY and CDR2 SVGEGT. CDR3 length equals 14 residues. Deletions cut 6 bases from V and 7 bases from J, with 19 bases between. CDR3 protein: CASRLTRRDGEQYV. The CDR3 DNA reads as TGTGCCAGCAGACTGACCCGACGGGATGGAGAGCAGTACGTC.

The rearrangement uses TRBV7-9 and TRBJ2-3; no clear D. Trimming took 5 bases from V and 4 from J, leaving 16 bases between them. The CDR3 has 15 residues. CDR1 is SEHNR and CDR2 is FQNEAQ in the germline V gene (reference sequence). CDR3 residues: CASSTTGSLADTQYF. DNA for the CDR3: TGTGCCAGCAGCACAACGGGTAGCCTCGCAGATACGCAGTATTTT.

The chain links TRBV5-1 to TRBJ2-7; weak D call: TRBD2 (5 bases). Germline CDR1 and CDR2: SGHRS and YFSETQ. Trimming removed 5 bases at V and 2 bases at J, with 11 bases between. CDR3 size: 13 residues. CDR3 sequence reads: CASSPEGTYEQYV. The CDR3 DNA sequence: TGCGCCAGCAGTCCCGAGGGCACCTACGAGCAGTACGTC.

This clonotype was detected ten times or more. The rearrangement links TRBV7-8 to TRBJ1-4, with D perhaps TRBD1 (6 bases). Between the trimmed V and J ends, which lost 1 base and 6 bases, there was a span of 18 bases. CDR3 length: 17 residues. CDR1 is SGHVS, CDR2 FQNEAQ, per germline. CDR3 sequence: CASSLVFRSAGDEKLFF. CDR3 DNA: TGTGCCAGCAGCTTAGTGTTCCGTTCGGCAGGGGATGAAAAACTGTTTTTT.

This chain connects TRBV10-3 to TRBJ2-7, with a weak D call TRBD1 (6 bases). Germline CDR1 ENHRY, CDR2 SYGVKD. V was pared by 4 bases and J by 7 bases, with 14 bases between. The CDR3 extends over 13 amino acids. DNA of the CDR3: TGTGCCATCAGTGGGGGCCCGAGGGGGGAGCAGTACGTC. As protein: CAISGGPRGEQYV.

This chain links TRBV10-3 with TRBJ2-1; 7 bases are shared with TRBD2. This CDR3 has 20 amino acids. In germline, CDR1 is ENHRY, CDR2 SYGVKD. Unmatched junction bases numbered 19, after V lost 2 bases and J lost 3 bases. DNA of the CDR3: TGTGCCATCAGTGAGGAATTGGGACGGACGGGAGGCCTAAACTACAATGAGCAGTTCTTC. It yields the protein CAISEELGRTGGLNYNEQFF.

The chain links TRBV11-2 to TRBJ2-7, with D possibly being TRBD2 (5 bases). Germline-derived CDR1 and CDR2 are SGHAT and FQNNGV. Trimming stripped 8 bases from V and 0 bases from J, with 14 bases between. This CDR3 spans 14 amino acids. The CDR3 DNA sequence: TGTGCCAGCGGACCGGGGATTCGCTCCTACGAGCAGTACTTC. Encoded protein: CASGPGIRSYEQYF.

The rearrangement links TRBV11-2 to TRBJ2-7; D not resolved. V was shortened by 5 bases and J by 2 bases, with 13 bases between the two germline ends. CDR3 length equals 14 residues. Germline V gene lookup returns CDR1 SGHAT and CDR2 FQNNGV. The CDR3 sequence is CASSLWTGTYEQYV. CDR3 in DNA: TGTGCCAGCAGCCTTTGGACGGGTACCTACGAGCAGTACGTC.

This clonotype was counted a few times. V and J are TRBV6-5 and TRBJ2-3, with D perhaps matching TRBD2 (5 bases). CDR3 size: 14 residues. Germline lookup yields CDR1 MNHEY and CDR2 SVGAGI. Trimming took 7 bases from V and 1 from J, leaving 12 bases between them. CDR3 residues: CASTVGSGTDTQYF. The CDR3, as DNA: TGTGCCAGCACCGTAGGGAGCGGCACAGATACGCAGTATTTT.

V is TRBV7-8 and J is TRBJ2-5, with TRBD1 matching 7 bases. CDR1 and CDR2 (germline): SGHVS, FQNEAQ. The CDR3 has 17 residues. Trimming cost V 1 base and J 5 bases; bases outside gene matches: 13. The CDR3 loop is CASSLDRPTGLGETQYF. The CDR3 DNA sequence: TGTGCCAGCAGCTTAGACCGCCCGACAGGGCTGGGGGAGACCCAGTACTTC.

The V gene is TRBV28, the J gene TRBJ2-7; the D gene is possibly TRBD1 (5 bases). The V gene lost 4 bases and the J gene lost 3 bases, with 10 bases spanning the gap. CDR3 length: 13 residues. Per the germline V gene, CDR1 is MDHEN and CDR2 is SYDVKM. For the CDR3, the DNA is TGTGCCAGCAGTTGGGGCAGGAGCTACGAGCAGTACTTC. Translating gives CASSWGRSYEQYF.

In this sample, this clonotype turned up many times. Here the CDR3 DNA reads TGTGCCAGCAGCTTGGACTACCAGAACAATGAGCAGTTCTTC. Its translation: CASSLDYQNNEQFF. The rearrangement uses TRBV11-2 and TRBJ2-1; D is perhaps TRBD2 (6 bases). The CDR3 length is 14 residues. CDR1 is SGHAT and CDR2 is FQNNGV in the germline V gene. Trimming took 3 bases from V and 5 from J, leaving 11 bases between them.

The chain recombines TRBV12-3 or TRBV12-4 with TRBJ2-7; 9 bases fit TRBD1. The V gene end was trimmed by 3 bases and the J gene end by 3 bases; junction bases not matched to a gene: 0. The CDR3 runs to 13 residues. The CDR3 reads CASSLGQGYEQYV. Here the CDR3 DNA reads TGTGCCAGCAGTTTGGGACAGGGCTACGAGCAGTACGTC.

In this sample, this clonotype turned up many times. V usage is TRBV29-1 and J usage is TRBJ2-3; the match to TRBD1 covers 7 bases. There are 19 residues in the CDR3. CDR1 and CDR2 from the germline V gene are SQVTM and ANQGSEA. The ends lost 6 bases at V and 2 bases at J; junction bases unmatched: 23. The CDR3 DNA reads as TGCAGCGTCGAATTCATGAATTCCATGGCAGGGGGACCCACAGATACGCAGTATTTT. Translation gives CSVEFMNSMAGGPTDTQYF.

The table lists this clonotype with many counts. The rearrangement uses TRBV5-6 and TRBJ2-7; no clear D. The CDR3 runs to 13 residues. Germline V gene data show CDR1 as SGHDT and CDR2 as YYEEEE. Trimming removed 1 base from V and 1 base from J, with 6 bases in between. Here the CDR3 reads CASSLPDSYEQYV. CDR3 in DNA: TGTGCCAGCAGCTTGCCAGATTCCTACGAGCAGTACGTC.

This clonotype was picked up many times. CDR3: CSVVADYYNEQFF. As DNA, the CDR3 is TGCAGCGTCGTAGCGGACTACTACAATGAGCAGTTCTTC. V and J are TRBV29-1 and TRBJ2-1; maybe TRBD2 (6 bases). Germline assignment: CDR1 SQVTM and CDR2 ANQGSEA. Between the trimmed V and J ends, which lost 6 bases and 3 bases, there was a span of 12 bases. The CDR3 consists of 13 residues.